This TCR beta chain derives from a study of early stage breast cancer tumors. Study context: About 80% of the 16 invasive tumors were ER+, PR+ and HER2-.

Deletions cut 1 base from V and 5 bases from J, with 11 bases between. Per the germline V gene, CDR1 is SEHNR and CDR2 is FQNEAQ (reference sequence). The CDR3 is made up of 14 amino acids. On this clone itself: Its target is unknown.

Study-level points and caveats: Tumors had roughly 2.4-fold higher T cell density and higher clonality than adjacent normal breast tissue. Enriched TCRB sequences shared across patients were mostly commonly generated sequences.

Blood replicates held 0.5 ug DNA, tumor or normal breast approximately 1.5 ug, two each. Method: immunoSEQ multiplex PCR; TCRdb's copy keeps in-frame clones and lacks some. The sample yields roughly 58,000 clones, 90% to 95% seen once. The chain is built from TRBV7-9 and TRBJ1-1; D might be TRBD1 (6 bases). Sequenced material: blood. The sequence was collected from a person aged 70 to 79 with breast cancer. CDR3 bases: TGTGCCAGCAGCTTAGATGGGGGCCGGACTGAAGCTTTCTTT. Its translation is CASSLDGGRTEAFF.